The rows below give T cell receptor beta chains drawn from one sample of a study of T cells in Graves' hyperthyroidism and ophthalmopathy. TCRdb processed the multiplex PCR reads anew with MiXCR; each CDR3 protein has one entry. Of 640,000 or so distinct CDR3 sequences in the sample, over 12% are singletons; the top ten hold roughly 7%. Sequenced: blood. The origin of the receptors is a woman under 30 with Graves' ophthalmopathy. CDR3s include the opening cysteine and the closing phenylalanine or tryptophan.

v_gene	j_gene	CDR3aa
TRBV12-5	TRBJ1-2	CASGLVEDGYTF
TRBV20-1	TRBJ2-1	CSATKGQGVQGEQFF
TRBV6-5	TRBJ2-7	CASSYSRLTGQGANEQYF
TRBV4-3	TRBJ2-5	CASSSDRWGQETQYF
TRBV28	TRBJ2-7	CASCLTGGASPYEQYF
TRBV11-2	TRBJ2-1	CASSWVLNEQFF
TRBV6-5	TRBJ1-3	CASSYSGGAPGNTIYF
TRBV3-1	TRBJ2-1	CASSQISGSPYNEQFF
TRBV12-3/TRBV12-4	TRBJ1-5	CASSLAHNQPQHF
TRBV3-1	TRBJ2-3	CASSPWLADTDTQYF
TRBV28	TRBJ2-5	CASVGSGETQYF
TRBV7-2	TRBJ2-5	CASSLGHTYETQYF
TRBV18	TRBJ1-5	CASSREEGNQPQHF
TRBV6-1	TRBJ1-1	CASSSVRTEAFF
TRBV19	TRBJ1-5	CASSTYHRIQQPQHF
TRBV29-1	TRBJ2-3	CSVWTAGSADTQYF
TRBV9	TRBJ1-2	CASSPRQAELYGYTF
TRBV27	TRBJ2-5	CASSLLGYKETQYF
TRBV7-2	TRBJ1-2	CASSSFVGQQGVGYTF
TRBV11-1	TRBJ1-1	CASSLASRGANTEAFF
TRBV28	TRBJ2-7	CASSSASGRLDEQYF
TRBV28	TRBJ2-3	CASSLDRGAGTDTQYF
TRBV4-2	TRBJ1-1	CASSQESSNTEAFF
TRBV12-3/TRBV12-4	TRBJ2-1	CASSYGRGWDNEQFF
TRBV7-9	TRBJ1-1	CASSHPSDAGGLNTEAFF
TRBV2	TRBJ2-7	CASRERLAGGSDEQYF
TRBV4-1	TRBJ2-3	CASSPPGGPQTDTQYF
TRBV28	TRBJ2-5	CASRKVLETQYF
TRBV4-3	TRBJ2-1	CASSQDGLAGQDEQFF